This T cell receptor (beta chain) was found in a study of cytomegalovirus exposure and HLA in healthy donors. Broader study findings: Whilst most TCR sequences proved rare, a subset of public TCRs occurred across many donors. Across HLA loci, a later analysis found differing TCR association rates, with DRB1 most and HLA-C fewest.

Every donor was a healthy person donating bone marrow. The CDR3 consists of 18 residues. V dropped 0 bases and J dropped 4 bases, with 22 bases sitting between them. Germline CDR1 reads SGHRS; CDR2 reads YFSETQ. This PCR relied on a set of 60 Vbeta primers and 13 Jbeta primers. Profiling relied on immunoSEQ multiplex PCR, and the TCRdb table lists in-frame clones only, not all of them. The sample holds over 90,000 clones, around three quarters seen once. To note about this clone: As yet, its antigen is unknown.

The rearrangement joins TRBV5-1 to TRBJ1-1; TRBD1 is a possible D gene (5 bases). Material: PBMCs. This receptor was obtained from a man aged 50-59 years in good health and CMV-seropositive. The CDR3 DNA reads TGCGCCAGCAGCTTGGAAGGTGCAGGTCCAAGAAGGGGCACTGAAGCTTTCTTT. It encodes CASSLEGAGPRRGTEAFF.